This T cell receptor (beta chain) emerged from a study of blood T cell repertoires in COVID-19. The CDR3 has 14 amino acids. Germline lookup yields CDR1 GTSNPN and CDR2 SVGIG (reference sequence). V was pared by 8 bases and J by 2 bases, with 19 bases between. This clone has a count of ten or more. The data were produced by immunoSEQ multiplex PCR, yet TCRdb's version contains in-frame clones alone and is incomplete. The repertoire includes approximately 280,000 clones, 70% to 90% of them detected once, and roughly 5.3% sits in the top ten. Sequencing was done on a sample of peripheral blood. The sequence was collected from a man in his fifties or sixties with active or convalescent COVID-19. This chain uses TRBV30 with TRBJ2-7; D is unresolved. The DNA for the CDR3 is TGTGCCGTGAGCGAGGAACCCCCAACCTACGAGCAGTACTTC. As protein: CAVSEEPPTYEQYF.